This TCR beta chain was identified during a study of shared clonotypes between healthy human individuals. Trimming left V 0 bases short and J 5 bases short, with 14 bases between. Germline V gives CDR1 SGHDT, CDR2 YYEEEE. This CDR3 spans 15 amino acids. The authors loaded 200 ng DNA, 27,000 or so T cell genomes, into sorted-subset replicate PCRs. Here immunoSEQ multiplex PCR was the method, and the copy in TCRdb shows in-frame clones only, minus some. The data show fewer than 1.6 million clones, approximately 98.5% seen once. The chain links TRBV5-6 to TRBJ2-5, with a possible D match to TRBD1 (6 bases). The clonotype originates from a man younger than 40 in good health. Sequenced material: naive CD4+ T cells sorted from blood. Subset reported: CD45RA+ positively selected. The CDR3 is CASSLGPRRGETQYF. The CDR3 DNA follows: TGTGCCAGCAGCTTGGGGCCCCGAAGGGGGGAGACCCAGTACTTC.